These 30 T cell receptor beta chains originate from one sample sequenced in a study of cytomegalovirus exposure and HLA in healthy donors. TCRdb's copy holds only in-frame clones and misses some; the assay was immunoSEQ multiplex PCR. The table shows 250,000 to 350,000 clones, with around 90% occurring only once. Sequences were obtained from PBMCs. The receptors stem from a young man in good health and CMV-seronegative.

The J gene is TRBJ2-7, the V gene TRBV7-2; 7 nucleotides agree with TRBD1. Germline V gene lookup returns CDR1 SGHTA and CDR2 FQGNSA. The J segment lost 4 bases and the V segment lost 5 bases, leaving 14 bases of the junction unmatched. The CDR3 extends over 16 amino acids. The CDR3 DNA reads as TGTGCCAGCAGCCGTCTCACAGGGGCTGGGTTTTACGAGCAGTACTTC. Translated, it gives CASSRLTGAGFYEQYF. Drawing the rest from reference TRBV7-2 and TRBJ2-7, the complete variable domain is GAGVSQSPSNKVTEKGKDVELRCDPISGHTALYWYRQSLGQGLEFLIYFQGNSAPDKSGLPSDRFSAERTGGSVSTLTIQRTQQEDSAVYLCASSRLTGAGFYEQYFGPGTRLTVT.

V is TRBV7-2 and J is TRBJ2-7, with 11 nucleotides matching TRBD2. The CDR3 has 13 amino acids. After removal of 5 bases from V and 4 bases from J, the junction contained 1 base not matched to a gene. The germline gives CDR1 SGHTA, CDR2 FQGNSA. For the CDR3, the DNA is TGTGCCAGCAGCGGGACTAGCGGTTACGAGCAGTACTTC. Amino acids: CASSGTSGYEQYF. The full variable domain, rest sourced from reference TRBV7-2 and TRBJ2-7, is GAGVSQSPSNKVTEKGKDVELRCDPISGHTALYWYRQSLGQGLEFLIYFQGNSAPDKSGLPSDRFSAERTGGSVSTLTIQRTQQEDSAVYLCASSGTSGYEQYFGPGTRLTVT.

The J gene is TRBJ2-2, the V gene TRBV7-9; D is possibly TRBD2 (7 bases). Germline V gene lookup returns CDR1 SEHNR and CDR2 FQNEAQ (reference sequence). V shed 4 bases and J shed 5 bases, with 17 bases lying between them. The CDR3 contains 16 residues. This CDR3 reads CASSSGSGGGTGELFF. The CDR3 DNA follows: TGTGCCAGCAGCTCCGGTTCGGGGGGCGGAACCGGGGAGCTGTTTTTT.

The DNA of the CDR3 is TGTGCCAGCAGTCGTACAGGAAATAACGTGAACACTGAAGCTTTCTTT. It is translated as CASSRTGNNVNTEAFF. The chain has TRBV28 and TRBJ1-1; tentatively, D is TRBD1 (5 bases). In germline, CDR1 is MDHEN, CDR2 SYDVKM. Trimming took off 5 bases at V and 0 bases at J, with 16 bases between the two ends. The CDR3 is 16 residues long.

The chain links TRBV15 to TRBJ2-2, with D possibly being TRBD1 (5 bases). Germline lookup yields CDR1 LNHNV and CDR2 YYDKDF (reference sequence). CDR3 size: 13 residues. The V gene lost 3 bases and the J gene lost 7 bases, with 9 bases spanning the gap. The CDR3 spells CATSSREGGELFF. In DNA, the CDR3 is TGTGCCACCAGCAGCAGGGAAGGCGGGGAGCTGTTTTTT.

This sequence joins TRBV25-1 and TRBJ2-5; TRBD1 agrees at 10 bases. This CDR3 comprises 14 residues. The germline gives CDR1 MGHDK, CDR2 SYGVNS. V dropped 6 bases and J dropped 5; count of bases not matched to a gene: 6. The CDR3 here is CASSRTGGYETQYF. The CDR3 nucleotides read TGTGCCAGCAGCAGGACAGGGGGATACGAGACCCAGTACTTC.

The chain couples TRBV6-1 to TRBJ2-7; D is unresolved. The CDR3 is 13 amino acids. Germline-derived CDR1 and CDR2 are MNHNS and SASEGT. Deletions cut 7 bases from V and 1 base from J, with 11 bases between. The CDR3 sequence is CASNPRPSYEQYF. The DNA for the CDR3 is TGTGCCAGCAACCCCAGGCCATCCTACGAGCAGTACTTC.

CDR3 amino acids: CASRRWQIDQPQHF. The CDR3 bases are TGTGCCAGCAGGCGGTGGCAGATCGATCAGCCCCAGCATTTT. V is TRBV6-1 and J is TRBJ1-5, with unresolved D. The CDR3 extends over 14 amino acids. V shed 6 bases and J shed 5 bases, with 14 bases lying between them. The germline V gene encodes CDR1 MNHNS and CDR2 SASEGT.

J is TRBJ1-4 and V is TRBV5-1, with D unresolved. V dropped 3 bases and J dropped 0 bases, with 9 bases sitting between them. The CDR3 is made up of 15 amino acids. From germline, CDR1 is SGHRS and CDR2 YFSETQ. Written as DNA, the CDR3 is TGCGCCAGCAGCTCCAGACAACCAACTAATGAAAAACTGTTTTTT. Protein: CASSSRQPTNEKLFF.

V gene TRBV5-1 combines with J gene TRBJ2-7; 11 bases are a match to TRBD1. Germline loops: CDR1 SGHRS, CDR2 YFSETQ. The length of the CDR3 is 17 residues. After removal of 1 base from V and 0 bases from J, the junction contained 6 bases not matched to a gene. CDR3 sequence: CASSLFGTGGISYEQYF. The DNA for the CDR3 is TGCGCCAGCAGCTTGTTCGGGACAGGGGGTATCTCCTACGAGCAGTACTTC. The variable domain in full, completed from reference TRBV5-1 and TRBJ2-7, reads KAGVTQTPRYLIKTRGQQVTLSCSPISGHRSVSWYQQTPGQGLQFLFEYFSETQRNKGNFPGRFSGRQFSNSRSEMNVSTLELGDSALYLCASSLFGTGGISYEQYFGPGTRLTVT.

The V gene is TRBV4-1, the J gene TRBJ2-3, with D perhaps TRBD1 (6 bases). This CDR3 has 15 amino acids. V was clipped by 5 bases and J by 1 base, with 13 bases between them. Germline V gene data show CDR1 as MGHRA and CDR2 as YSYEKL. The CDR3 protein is CASSNQGTRTDTQYF. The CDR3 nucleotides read TGCGCCAGCAGCAATCAGGGGACACGCACAGATACGCAGTATTTT.

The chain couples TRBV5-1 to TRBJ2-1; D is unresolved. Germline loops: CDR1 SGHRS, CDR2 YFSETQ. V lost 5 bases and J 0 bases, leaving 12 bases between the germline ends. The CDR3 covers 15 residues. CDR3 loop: CASSSAFSSYNEQFF. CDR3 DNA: TGCGCCAGCAGTTCAGCGTTTAGCTCCTACAATGAGCAGTTCTTC.

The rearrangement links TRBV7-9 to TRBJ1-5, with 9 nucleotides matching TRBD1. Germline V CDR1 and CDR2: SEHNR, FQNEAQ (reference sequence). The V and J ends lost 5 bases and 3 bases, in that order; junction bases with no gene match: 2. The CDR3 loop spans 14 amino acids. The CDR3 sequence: CASSTGGLNQPQHF. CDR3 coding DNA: TGTGCCAGCAGCACAGGGGGCCTCAATCAGCCCCAGCATTTT.

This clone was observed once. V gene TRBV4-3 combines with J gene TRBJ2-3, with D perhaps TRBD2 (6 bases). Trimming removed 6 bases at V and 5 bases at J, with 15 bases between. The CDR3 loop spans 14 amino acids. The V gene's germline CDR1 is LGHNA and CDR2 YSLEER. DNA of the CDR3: TGCGCCAGCAGATATTCCGGGACTGAAGATACGCAGTATTTT. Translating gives CASRYSGTEDTQYF.

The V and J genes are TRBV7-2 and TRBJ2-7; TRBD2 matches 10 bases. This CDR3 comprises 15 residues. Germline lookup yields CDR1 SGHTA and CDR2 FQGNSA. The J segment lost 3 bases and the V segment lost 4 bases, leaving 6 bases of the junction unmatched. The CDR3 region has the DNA TGTGCCAGCAGCTATGAGCGGGGGGGTATCTACGAGCAGTACTTC. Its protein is CASSYERGGIYEQYF.

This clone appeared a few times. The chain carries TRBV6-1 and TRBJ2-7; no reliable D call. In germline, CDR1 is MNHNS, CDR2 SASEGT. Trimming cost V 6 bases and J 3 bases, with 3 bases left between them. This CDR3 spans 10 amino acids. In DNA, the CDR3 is TGTGCCAGCAGCCTCTACGAGCAGTACTTC. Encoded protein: CASSLYEQYF.

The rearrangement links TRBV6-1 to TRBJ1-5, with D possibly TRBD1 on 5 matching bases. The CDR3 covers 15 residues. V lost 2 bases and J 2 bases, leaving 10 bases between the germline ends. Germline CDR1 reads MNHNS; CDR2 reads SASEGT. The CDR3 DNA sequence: TGTGCCAGCAGTGAACCAGGGAAAGGCAATCAGCCCCAGCATTTT. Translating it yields CASSEPGKGNQPQHF.

This CDR3 is CASSPNRGNYGYTF. The CDR3 DNA sequence: TGTGCCAGCAGCCCCAACAGGGGTAACTATGGCTACACCTTC. This rearrangement joins TRBV11-2 to TRBJ1-2; 7 bases map to TRBD1. Per the germline V gene, CDR1 is SGHAT and CDR2 is FQNNGV. The CDR3 is 14 amino acids. V lost 5 bases and J lost 1; bases outside the gene matches: 4. Combining the CDR3 with reference TRBV11-2 and TRBJ1-2 gives the whole variable domain EAGVAQSPRYKIIEKRQSVAFWCNPISGHATLYWYQQILGQGPKLLIQFQNNGVVDDSQLPKDRFSAERLKGVDSTLKIQPAKLEDSAVYLCASSPNRGNYGYTFGSGTRLTVV.

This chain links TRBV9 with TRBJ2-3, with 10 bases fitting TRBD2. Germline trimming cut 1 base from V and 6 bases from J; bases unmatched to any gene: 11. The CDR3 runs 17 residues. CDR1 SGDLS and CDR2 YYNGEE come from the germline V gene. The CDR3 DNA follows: TGTGCCAGCAGCGTATTAGCGGGGGGCCATAATGATGATACGCAGTATTTT. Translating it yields CASSVLAGGHNDDTQYF.

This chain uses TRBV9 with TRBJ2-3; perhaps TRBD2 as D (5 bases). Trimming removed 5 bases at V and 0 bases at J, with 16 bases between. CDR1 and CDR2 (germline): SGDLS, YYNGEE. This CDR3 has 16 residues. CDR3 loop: CASSAVGGLSTDTQYF. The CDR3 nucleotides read TGTGCCAGCAGTGCCGTGGGCGGGCTGAGCACAGATACGCAGTATTTT.

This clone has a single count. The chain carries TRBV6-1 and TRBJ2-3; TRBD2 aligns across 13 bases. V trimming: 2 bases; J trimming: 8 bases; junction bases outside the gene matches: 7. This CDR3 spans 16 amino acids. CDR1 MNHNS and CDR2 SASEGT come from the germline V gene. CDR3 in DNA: TGTGCCAGCAGTGAACGGACTAGCGGGGGACTAGGTACGCAGTATTTT. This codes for CASSERTSGGLGTQYF.

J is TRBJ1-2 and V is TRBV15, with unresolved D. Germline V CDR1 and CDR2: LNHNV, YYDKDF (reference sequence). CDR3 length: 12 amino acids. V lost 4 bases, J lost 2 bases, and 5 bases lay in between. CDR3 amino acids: CATSTLNYGYTF. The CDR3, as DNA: TGTGCCACCAGCACGTTAAACTATGGCTACACCTTC. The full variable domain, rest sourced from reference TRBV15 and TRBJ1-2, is DAMVIQNPRYQVTQFGKPVTLSCSQTLNHNVMYWYQQKSSQAPKLLFHYYDKDFNNEADTPDNFQSRRPNTSFCFLDIRSPGLGDTAMYLCATSTLNYGYTFGSGTRLTVV.

CDR3 DNA sequence: TGCAGCGTTGAAATCGGTGAGCAGTACTTC. Protein product: CSVEIGEQYF. The chain links TRBV29-1 to TRBJ2-7; D remains ambiguous. The germline V gene has CDR1 SQVTM and CDR2 ANQGSEA. V gave up 2 bases and J gave up 7 bases, with 6 bases separating them. The CDR3 spans 10 residues.

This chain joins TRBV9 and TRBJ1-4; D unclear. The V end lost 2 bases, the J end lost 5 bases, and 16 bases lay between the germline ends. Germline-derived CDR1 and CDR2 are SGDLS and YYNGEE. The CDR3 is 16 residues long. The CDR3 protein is CASSVAPLGPNEKLFF. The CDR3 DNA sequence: TGTGCCAGCAGCGTCGCGCCCCTGGGCCCGAATGAAAAACTGTTTTTT.

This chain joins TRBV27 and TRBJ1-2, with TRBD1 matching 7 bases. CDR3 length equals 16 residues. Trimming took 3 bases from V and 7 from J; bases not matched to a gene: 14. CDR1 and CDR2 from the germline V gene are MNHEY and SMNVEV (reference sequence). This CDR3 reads CASSFAGTANMRGYTF. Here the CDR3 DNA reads TGTGCCAGCAGTTTCGCCGGGACAGCAAATATGCGTGGCTACACCTTC.

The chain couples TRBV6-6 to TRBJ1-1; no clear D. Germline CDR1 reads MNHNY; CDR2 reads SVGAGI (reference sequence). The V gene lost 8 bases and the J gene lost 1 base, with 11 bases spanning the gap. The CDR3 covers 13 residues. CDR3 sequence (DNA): TGTGCCAGCGGATGGACTGAGAACACTGAAGCTTTCTTT. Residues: CASGWTENTEAFF.

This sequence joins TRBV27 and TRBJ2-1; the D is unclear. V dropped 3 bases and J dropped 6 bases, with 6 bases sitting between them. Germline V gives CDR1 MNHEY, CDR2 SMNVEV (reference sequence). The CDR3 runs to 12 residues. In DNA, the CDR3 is TGTGCCAGCAGTTTTAGTCCCAATGAGCAGTTCTTC. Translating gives CASSFSPNEQFF.

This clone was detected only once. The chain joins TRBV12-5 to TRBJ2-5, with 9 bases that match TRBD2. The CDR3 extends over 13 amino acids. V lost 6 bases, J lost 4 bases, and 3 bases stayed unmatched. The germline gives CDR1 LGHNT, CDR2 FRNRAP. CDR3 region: CASGLAGVETQYF. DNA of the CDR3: TGTGCTAGTGGGTTAGCGGGGGTAGAGACCCAGTACTTC.

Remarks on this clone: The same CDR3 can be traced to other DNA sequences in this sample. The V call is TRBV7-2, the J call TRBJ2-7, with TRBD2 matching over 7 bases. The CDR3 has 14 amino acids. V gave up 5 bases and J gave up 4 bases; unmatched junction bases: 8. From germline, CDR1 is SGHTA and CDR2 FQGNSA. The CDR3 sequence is CASSRTSGGYEQYF. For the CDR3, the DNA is TGTGCCAGCAGCCGAACCTCGGGGGGTTACGAGCAGTACTTC.

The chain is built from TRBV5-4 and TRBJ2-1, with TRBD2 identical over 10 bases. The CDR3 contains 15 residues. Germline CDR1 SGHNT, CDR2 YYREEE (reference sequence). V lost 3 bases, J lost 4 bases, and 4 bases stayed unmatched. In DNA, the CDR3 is TGTGCCAGCAGCTACACTAGCGGGGTTTACAATGAGCAGTTCTTC. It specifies CASSYTSGVYNEQFF. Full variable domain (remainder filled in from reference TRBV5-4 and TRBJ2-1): ETGVTQSPTHLIKTRGQQVTLRCSSQSGHNTVSWYQQALGQGPQFIFQYYREEENGRGNFPPRFSGLQFPNYSSELNVNALELDDSALYLCASSYTSGVYNEQFFGPGTRLTVL.